A single sample is the source of the 31 T cell receptor beta chains below, sequenced in a study of blood T cell repertoires in COVID-19 (dated by TCRdb to 2020 to 2022). Libraries were built with the immunoSEQ multiplex PCR assay. The clones in this table, taken by TCRdb from immuneACCESS, are in-frame only. Not every clone is retained; where verified, under half of the shortfall comes from an unresolved V gene, and the cause of the rest is unknown. The sample profile shows about 260,000 clones; around 90% of them were found once. 2.5% to 3% of the sample rests with the top ten. Material: peripheral blood. These receptors all stem from a person aged 18 to 30 with COVID-19, enrolled during active disease.

This clone appeared a single time. V gene TRBV6-5 combines with J gene TRBJ2-3; D is undetermined. The CDR3 spans 16 residues. The V gene's germline CDR1 is MNHEY and CDR2 SVGAGI. Trimming cost V 0 bases and J 0 bases, with 10 bases left between them. Written as DNA, the CDR3 is TGTGCCAGCAGTTACTCGACTTCCTCTAGCACAGATACGCAGTATTTT. It translates to CASSYSTSSSTDTQYF.

The chain combines TRBV21-1 with TRBJ1-1. TRBV21-1 is a recognized pseudogene. This CDR3 has 15 amino acids. CDR3 in DNA: TGTGCCAGCAGCAAAGGACCGGGGGAGGGAACTGAAGCTTTCTTT. It codes for CASSKGPGEGTEAFF.

V and J are TRBV25-1 and TRBJ2-1, with 9 positions matching TRBD2. The germline gives CDR1 MGHDK, CDR2 SYGVNS. The J segment lost 4 bases and the V segment lost 2 bases, leaving 6 bases of the junction unmatched. The CDR3 totals 16 residues. Here the CDR3 DNA reads TGTGCCAGCAGTGAACAGACTAGCGGAAAATACAATGAGCAGTTCTTC. Translated: CASSEQTSGKYNEQFF.

V usage is TRBV27 and J usage is TRBJ2-3; D is possibly TRBD2 (5 bases). The CDR3 is 15 residues long. The germline V gene encodes CDR1 MNHEY and CDR2 SMNVEV (reference sequence). Between the trimmed V and J ends, which lost 2 bases and 2 bases, there was a span of 11 bases. CDR3 in amino acids: CASSLSPSPTDTQYF. For the CDR3, the DNA is TGTGCCAGCAGTTTAAGCCCTAGCCCCACAGATACGCAGTATTTT.

The chain is built from TRBV9 and TRBJ2-1; 9 bases match TRBD2. CDR1 and CDR2 (germline): SGDLS, YYNGEE. J was trimmed by 9 bases and V by 4 bases; bases with no gene match: 8. This CDR3 has 14 amino acids. As DNA, the CDR3 is TGTGCCAGCAGCCGCATTAGCGGGAGTGGTGAGCAGTTCTTC. Protein: CASSRISGSGEQFF. The whole variable domain, remainder taken from reference TRBV9 and TRBJ2-1, is DSGVTQTPKHLITATGQRVTLRCSPRSGDLSVYWYQQSLDQGLQFLIQYYNGEERAKGNILERFSAQQFPDLHSELNLSSLELGDSALYFCASSRISGSGEQFFGPGTRLTVL.

V is TRBV6-5 and J is TRBJ1-1; unclear D gene. The CDR3 contains 15 residues. The germline V gene has CDR1 MNHEY and CDR2 SVGAGI. V lost 0 bases, J lost 2 bases, and 10 bases lay in between. The CDR3 nucleotides read TGTGCCAGCAGTTACTCGTCAGGCATTAACACTGAAGCTTTCTTT. Translating gives CASSYSSGINTEAFF.

The chain links TRBV9 to TRBJ2-1; 11 bases align to TRBD2. The J segment lost 8 bases and the V segment lost 4 bases, leaving 11 bases of the junction unmatched. Per the germline V gene, CDR1 is SGDLS and CDR2 is YYNGEE. CDR3 size: 16 residues. The CDR3 region has the DNA TGTGCCAGCAGCTCCTATAGCGGGAGGGCCACGTATGAGCAGTTCTTC. This codes for CASSSYSGRATYEQFF.

This clone was seen just once. The chain recombines TRBV19 with TRBJ2-1, with D perhaps TRBD2 (5 bases). Trimming left V 1 base short and J 4 bases short, with 8 bases between. CDR3 length equals 14 residues. Per germline, CDR1 LNHDA and CDR2 SQIVND (reference sequence). CDR3 amino acids: CASSIVPGYNEQFF. The CDR3, as DNA: TGTGCCAGTAGTATAGTTCCGGGGTACAATGAGCAGTTCTTC.

The chain joins TRBV7-9 to TRBJ2-3, with TRBD2 matching 10 bases. The CDR3 contains 17 residues. The ends lost 1 base at V and 3 bases at J; junction bases unmatched: 7. The germline CDR1 and CDR2 sequences are SEHNR and FQNEAQ (reference sequence). CDR3 sequence: CASSLDPSGSWTDTQYF. The CDR3, as DNA: TGTGCCAGCAGCTTAGATCCTAGCGGGAGTTGGACAGATACGCAGTATTTT.

V gene TRBV19 combines with J gene TRBJ1-2; D may be TRBD1 (6 bases). V lost 5 bases and J 4 bases, leaving 11 bases between the germline ends. The germline V gene encodes CDR1 LNHDA and CDR2 SQIVND (reference sequence). CDR3 size: 13 residues. The CDR3 nucleotides read TGTGCCAGTAGTCAGGACAGTTTCTATGGCTACACCTTC. Its protein is CASSQDSFYGYTF.

V and J are TRBV10-2 and TRBJ1-5, with D perhaps TRBD1 (6 bases). This CDR3 has 15 amino acids. The germline V and J ends were trimmed by 7 bases and 3 bases, with 16 bases remaining between them. Germline CDR1 is WSHSY and CDR2 is SAAADI. The CDR3 region has the DNA TGCGCCAGCACAACCACCGGGACAACCAATCAGCCCCAGCATTTT. This encodes CASTTTGTTNQPQHF.

The chain couples TRBV2 to TRBJ2-7, with D possibly matching TRBD2 (5 bases). With 0 bases removed from V and 4 bases from J, the gap between germline ends came to 7 bases. Germline V gene data show CDR1 as SNHLY and CDR2 as FYNNEI. This CDR3 is 13 amino acids long. The CDR3 region has the DNA TGTGCCAGCAGTGAAGCCGAGGGATACGAGCAGTACTTC. This gives the protein CASSEAEGYEQYF.

The chain joins TRBV21-1 to TRBJ2-4; no check of the table's D call, TRBD1, against the DNA was made. TRBV21-1 is flagged as a pseudogene. This CDR3 contains 19 residues. CDR3 nucleotide sequence: TGTGCCAGCAGCAGGGGACAGGGGGCGGAAGTTCGGGACAAAAACATTCAGTACTTC. Amino acids: CASSRGQGAEVRDKNIQYF.

The chain employs TRBV11-3 and TRBJ2-2; 9 positions agree with TRBD1. V was clipped by 4 bases and J by 5 bases; unmatched bases: 5. The CDR3 contains 15 residues. Germline V gives CDR1 SGHNT, CDR2 YENEEA. In nucleotides, the CDR3 is TGTGCCAGCAGCTCCGCGACAGGGGGAACCGGGGAGCTGTTTTTT. As protein: CASSSATGGTGELFF.

This chain joins TRBV4-2 and TRBJ2-3, with TRBD2 matching 11 bases. CDR3 length: 17 amino acids. Germline CDR1 is LGHNA and CDR2 is YNFKEQ. V lost 5 bases and J lost 5; bases outside the gene matches: 12. CDR3 region: CASSSSSTSGIGDTQYF. CDR3 sequence (DNA): TGTGCCAGCAGCTCCTCCTCGACTAGCGGGATTGGAGATACGCAGTATTTT.

The chain joins TRBV27 to TRBJ2-7; D is possibly TRBD2 (6 bases). Trimming took off 7 bases at V and 4 bases at J, with 11 bases between the two ends. From germline, CDR1 is MNHEY and CDR2 SMNVEV (reference sequence). CDR3 length: 12 amino acids. The CDR3 DNA follows: TGTGCCAGCAAGCAGGGAGGTTACGAGCAGTACTTC. Encoded protein: CASKQGGYEQYF.

This clone has just one count. V is TRBV25-1 and J is TRBJ1-1; D gene ambiguous. Trimming cost V 2 bases and J 4 bases, with 14 bases left between them. The CDR3 is 15 amino acids. Germline V gene sequence: CDR1 MGHDK, CDR2 SYGVNS. As DNA, the CDR3 is TGTGCCAGCAGTGAAGGTATCGGGTTGCCCACTGAAGCTTTCTTT. Amino acid sequence: CASSEGIGLPTEAFF.

The sample holds one count of this clone. V is TRBV2 and J is TRBJ1-6; D is perhaps TRBD1 (5 bases). V gave up 7 bases and J gave up 16 bases, with 14 bases separating them. CDR1 is SNHLY and CDR2 is FYNNEI in the germline V gene. The CDR3 loop spans 11 amino acids. The CDR3: CASTLGLILHF. CDR3 coding DNA: TGTGCCAGCACCCTGGGACTTATTCTCCACTTT.

The V call is TRBV5-6, the J call TRBJ1-3; D is unresolved. The germline CDR1 and CDR2 sequences are SGHDT and YYEEEE. V lost 0 bases and J lost 7, with 11 bases in between. There are 14 residues in the CDR3. CDR3 nucleotides: TGTGCCAGCAGCTTGGAGCGGGGAAGGAACACCATATATTTT. Encoded protein: CASSLERGRNTIYF.

V usage is TRBV24-1 and J usage is TRBJ2-5; 9 bases agree with TRBD2. The CDR3 spans 13 residues. V dropped 11 bases and J dropped 5; count of bases not matched to a gene: 8. CDR1 and CDR2 from the germline V gene are KGHDR and SFDVKD. DNA of the CDR3: TGTGCCATCGCGGGGGGGCCAAGGGAGACCCAGTACTTC. This encodes CAIAGGPRETQYF.

This chain uses TRBV11-2 with TRBJ1-3; D not certain. The germline CDR1 and CDR2 sequences are SGHAT and FQNNGV. The CDR3 is 15 residues long. Between the trimmed V and J ends, which lost 0 bases and 2 bases, there was a span of 8 bases. This CDR3 is CASSLEGRTGNTIYF. Here the CDR3 DNA reads TGTGCCAGCAGCTTAGAGGGCAGAACTGGAAACACCATATATTTT.

J is TRBJ2-1 and V is TRBV19; 7 bases are a match to TRBD2. The CDR3 length is 17 residues. CDR1 is LNHDA and CDR2 is SQIVND in the germline V gene (reference sequence). The V and J ends lost 4 bases and 5 bases, in that order; junction bases with no gene match: 14. CDR3 protein: CASSTEGASGIDNEQFF. The DNA of the CDR3 is TGTGCCAGTAGTACGGAAGGGGCTAGCGGAATCGACAATGAGCAGTTCTTC.

The chain links TRBV4-1 to TRBJ1-6; 12 nucleotides agree with TRBD1. The CDR3 has 16 amino acids. Trimming took 1 base from V and 9 from J; bases not matched to a gene: 4. Per germline, CDR1 MGHRA and CDR2 YSYEKL. The CDR3 loop is CASSQGDRGRGSPLHF. CDR3 sequence (DNA): TGCGCCAGCAGCCAAGGGGACAGGGGGCGAGGTTCACCCCTCCACTTT.

The rearrangement links TRBV5-4 to TRBJ1-4; TRBD1 matches 7 bases. The germline V gene has CDR1 SGHNT and CDR2 YYREEE (reference sequence). CDR3 length: 17 amino acids. Germline trimming cut 4 bases from V and 5 bases from J; bases unmatched to any gene: 14. The DNA of the CDR3 is TGTGCCAGCAGCCCAGAATGGACAGGCCTAAACAATGAAAAACTGTTTTTT. Its translation: CASSPEWTGLNNEKLFF.

This sequence joins TRBV12-5 and TRBJ2-1; TRBD2 agrees at 8 bases. The germline CDR1 and CDR2 sequences are LGHNT and FRNRAP. CDR3 length: 14 amino acids. V dropped 5 bases and J dropped 7; count of bases not matched to a gene: 7. In nucleotides, the CDR3 is TGTGCTAGTGGTCGAACGGGAGGGCTGAATGAGCAGTTCTTC. It encodes CASGRTGGLNEQFF. Full variable domain (missing parts from reference TRBV12-5 and TRBJ2-1): DARVTQTPRHKVTEMGQEVTMRCQPILGHNTVFWYRQTMMQGLELLAYFRNRAPLDDSGMPKDRFSAEMPDATLATLKIQPSEPRDSAVYFCASGRTGGLNEQFFGPGTRLTVL.

This clone has a count of ten or more. This chain uses TRBV6-5 with TRBJ1-1, with D perhaps matching TRBD1 (6 bases). The CDR3 covers 13 residues. Germline CDR1 reads MNHEY; CDR2 reads SVGAGI. The V end lost 6 bases, the J end lost 3 bases, and 11 bases lay between the germline ends. The CDR3 sequence: CASSPDSHTEAFF. CDR3 bases: TGTGCCAGCAGCCCGGACAGTCACACTGAAGCTTTCTTT.

The V and J genes are TRBV6-1 and TRBJ1-4; 9 nucleotides align to TRBD1. Germline V lookup: CDR1 MNHNS, CDR2 SASEGT. The trim removed 1 base at V and 13 bases at J, leaving 4 bases unmatched. The CDR3 extends over 13 amino acids. CDR3 in amino acids: CASSEVGQGRLFF. The CDR3 DNA is TGTGCCAGCAGTGAAGTAGGACAGGGGAGACTGTTTTTT.

The chain joins TRBV19 to TRBJ1-3, with unresolved D. Germline lookup yields CDR1 LNHDA and CDR2 SQIVND (reference sequence). The V end lost 5 bases, the J end lost 0 bases, and 8 bases lay between the germline ends. The CDR3 is 14 amino acids. CDR3 amino acids: CASSFGVSGNTIYF. The CDR3 nucleotides are TGTGCCAGTAGTTTCGGGGTCTCTGGAAACACCATATATTTT.

This chain links TRBV29-1 with TRBJ2-3, with 11 bases aligning to TRBD1. Germline CDR1 and CDR2: SQVTM and ANQGSEA. Losses at the gene ends were 4 bases for V and 3 bases for J; bases not matched to a gene: 9. CDR3 size: 16 residues. The CDR3 loop reads CSVGRGTGGTTDTQYF. CDR3 nucleotide sequence: TGCAGCGTTGGGCGCGGGACAGGGGGTACAACAGATACGCAGTATTTT.

This chain uses TRBV13 with TRBJ2-3; 10 positions agree with TRBD2. The CDR3 totals 16 residues. The V segment lost 5 bases and the J segment 6 bases; nucleotides outside the gene matches: 11. Germline V gene data show CDR1 as PRHDT and CDR2 as FYEKMQ (reference sequence). The DNA for the CDR3 is TGTGCCAGCAGCCTGGCCCATAGCGGGAGGTTTGATACGCAGTATTTT. It encodes CASSLAHSGRFDTQYF.

This clone was recorded once. The chain combines TRBV25-1 with TRBJ2-1; 13 positions match TRBD2. J was trimmed by 5 bases and V by 4 bases; bases with no gene match: 8. Per the germline V gene, CDR1 is MGHDK and CDR2 is SYGVNS. The CDR3 spans 17 residues. CDR3 region: CASSGPSGTSGNNEQFF. CDR3 DNA sequence: TGTGCCAGCAGTGGCCCCTCCGGGACTAGCGGGAACAATGAGCAGTTCTTC.